This T cell receptor (beta chain) was recovered during a study of shared T cell receptors in the human thymus. Points on this clone: The sample holds other DNA sequences that translate to the same CDR3.

The assay was immunoSEQ multiplex PCR, and TCRdb's table has in-frame clones only and misses some. The data show approximately 760,000 clones, 70% to 90% seen once. V lost 3 bases and J 0 bases, leaving 8 bases between the germline ends. This CDR3 is built from 14 residues. Germline assignment: CDR1 SGHVS and CDR2 FNYEAQ. This same sample was also part of a study on human thymus T cells. That publication notes: It was healthy Finnish infants having corrective surgery for congenital heart defects who were the donors. Thymic material originated from resections removed in the course of corrective heart surgery. Thymic repertoires overlap heavily among unrelated individuals, related research has reported.

The chain has TRBV7-6 and TRBJ1-1, with no clear D. The sequence derives from a girl less than two years old with a congenital heart defect. Sample: thymocytes. As DNA, the CDR3 is TGTGCCAGCAGCTTGGGCCAGATGAACACTGAAGCTTTCTTT. Translation: CASSLGQMNTEAFF.